Following are 8 T cell receptor beta chains from one sample sequenced in a study of blood T cells in healthy people across ages. Sample-barcoded 5' priming and a J-beta primer mix drove a second PCR of roughly 6 to 12 cycles. From the 5' RACE reads, TCRdb called clonotypes with MiXCR, one entry per CDR3 protein. Of approximately 960,000 distinct CDR3 sequences listed, under 35% are singletons. This same sample was also part of a study on T cells of mothers and their children.

Sequencing was performed on blood. Every receptor here comes from a woman between 40 and 55 years old in good health.

This clonotype has more than one count but fewer than ten. The chain has TRBV24-1 and TRBJ2-3; 9 bases map to TRBD2. This CDR3 is 19 amino acids long. CDR1 is KGHDR, CDR2 SFDVKD, per germline. V dropped 2 bases and J dropped 2; count of bases not matched to a gene: 13. For the CDR3, the DNA is TGTGCCACCAGTGATTCCAACCTCTTAGCGGGAGAGGACACAGATACGCAGTATTTT. Translated: CATSDSNLLAGEDTDTQYF.

V usage is TRBV12-3 or TRBV12-4 and J usage is TRBJ2-3; maybe TRBD1 (6 bases). The V end was cut by 7 bases, the J end by 4 bases, with 15 bases between. There are 14 residues in the CDR3. The CDR3 nucleotides read TGTGCCAGCAAGCTTAGGGGGATAGCAGATACGCAGTATTTT. Its translation: CASKLRGIADTQYF.

The chain links TRBV7-3 to TRBJ2-7; a possible D gene is TRBD1 (5 bases). Germline CDR1 is SGHTA and CDR2 is FQGTGA. The V end was cut by 4 bases, the J end by 2 bases, with 15 bases between. The CDR3 is made up of 15 amino acids. DNA of the CDR3: TGTGCCAGCAGCTCCCAAAGGACACCGCCCTACGAGCAGTACTTC. This sequence encodes CASSSQRTPPYEQYF.

There are many counts of this clonotype. The chain is built from TRBV12-3 or TRBV12-4 and TRBJ1-2; TRBD1 aligns across 9 bases. The junction had 17 bases not matched to a gene; V was cut back by 10 bases and J by 8 bases. The CDR3 runs to 15 residues. CDR3 sequence (DNA): TGTGCCACCGGGACAGGGACCAGAGAGGCCCAGGGCTACACCTTC. Translated: CATGTGTREAQGYTF.

To note about this clonotype: This CDR3 is missing its conserved last phenylalanine or tryptophan, likely due to a read error. The J gene is TRBJ1-4, the V gene TRBV25-1; no clear D gene. This CDR3 region has 17 residues. The ends were cut back, 1 base at V and 0 bases at J, with 12 bases in the middle. CDR1 is MGHDK, CDR2 SYGVNS, per germline. CDR3 residues: CASSEWKGRATNEKLFV. The CDR3 DNA follows: TGTGCCAGCAGTGAATGGAAGGGTAGGGCAACTAATGAAAAACTGTTTGTT.

This clonotype has a count of ten or more. The rearrangement links TRBV24-1 to TRBJ2-7, with 7 positions matching TRBD2. The CDR3 extends over 12 amino acids. J lost 4 bases, V lost 4 bases, and 0 bases had no gene match. CDR1 and CDR2 (germline): KGHDR, SFDVKD. In nucleotides, the CDR3 is TGTGCCACCAGTGACGGGGGGTACGAGCAGTACTTC. It specifies CATSDGGYEQYF.

V usage is TRBV3-1 and J usage is TRBJ1-2, with D possibly being TRBD1 (5 bases). Trimming left V 0 bases short and J 8 bases short, with 10 bases between. This CDR3 is 13 amino acids long. Germline CDR1 and CDR2: LGHDT and YNNKEL (reference sequence). CDR3 in amino acids: CASSQEEAGGYTF. CDR3 nucleotides: TGTGCCAGCAGCCAAGAGGAGGCAGGGGGCTACACCTTC.

This clonotype was counted a few times. This chain connects TRBV20-1 to TRBJ1-4; D is undetermined. The CDR3 spans 12 residues. Looked up from germline, CDR1 is DFQATT and CDR2 is SNEGSKA (reference sequence). V lost 6 bases and J 8 bases, leaving 13 bases between the germline ends. In DNA form, the CDR3 reads TGCAGTGCCCACCGGGGAGGCGAAAAACTGTTTTTT. Translated: CSAHRGGEKLFF.